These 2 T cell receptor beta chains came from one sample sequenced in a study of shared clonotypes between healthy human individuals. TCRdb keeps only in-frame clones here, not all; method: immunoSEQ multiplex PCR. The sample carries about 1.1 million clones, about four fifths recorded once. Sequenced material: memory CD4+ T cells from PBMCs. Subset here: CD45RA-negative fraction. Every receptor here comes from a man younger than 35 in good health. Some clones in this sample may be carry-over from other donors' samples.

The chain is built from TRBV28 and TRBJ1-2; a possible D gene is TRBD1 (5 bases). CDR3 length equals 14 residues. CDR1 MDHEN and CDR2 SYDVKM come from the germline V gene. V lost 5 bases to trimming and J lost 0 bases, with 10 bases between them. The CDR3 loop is CASSRDSANYGYTF. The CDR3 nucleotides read TGTGCCAGCAGTCGAGACAGCGCTAACTATGGCTACACCTTC.

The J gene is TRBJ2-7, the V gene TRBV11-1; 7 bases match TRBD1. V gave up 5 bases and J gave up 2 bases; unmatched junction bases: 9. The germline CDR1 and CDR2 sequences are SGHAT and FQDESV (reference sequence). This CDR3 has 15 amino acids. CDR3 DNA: TGTGCCAGCAGCGCACGCAGGACAGGAACCTACGAGCAGTACTTC. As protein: CASSARRTGTYEQYF.